The next 27 T cell receptor beta chains were all read from a single sample in a study of T cell responses to AZD1222 COVID-19 vaccine. Sequenced by immunoSEQ multiplex PCR; TCRdb stores in-frame clones only, minus some. This sample has some 120,000 clones, with approximately 92% found just once. The sample in question was peripheral blood, obtained 28 days after the second AZD1222 dose. Every receptor here comes from an adult who received the AZD1222 COVID-19 vaccine.

The rearrangement uses TRBV27 and TRBJ1-1; D not resolved. Germline CDR1 and CDR2: MNHEY and SMNVEV (reference sequence). Trimming shortened V by 2 bases and J by 4 bases, and 17 bases separated the two germline ends. The CDR3 runs 16 residues. This CDR3 reads CASSLRSFPESTEAFF. CDR3 nucleotide sequence: TGTGCCAGCAGTTTACGCAGCTTCCCCGAGAGCACTGAAGCTTTCTTT.

This sequence joins TRBV28 and TRBJ2-3; no clear D. Trimming pared 8 bases from V and 5 bases from J, leaving 23 bases between. CDR1 and CDR2 from the germline V gene are MDHEN and SYDVKM. There are 16 residues in the CDR3. The CDR3 nucleotides are TGTGCCAGCCCTCCCCTACCGCCCGGGCGCATAGATACGCAGTATTTT. This codes for CASPPLPPGRIDTQYF.

V gene TRBV10-3 combines with J gene TRBJ2-3, with 9 bases aligning to TRBD2. V gave up 11 bases and J gave up 4 bases; unmatched junction bases: 10. CDR3 size: 14 residues. Germline assignment: CDR1 ENHRY and CDR2 SYGVKD. CDR3 region: CASKGLAGSDTQYF. CDR3 DNA: TGTGCCTCCAAGGGCCTAGCGGGGTCAGATACGCAGTATTTT.

The chain joins TRBV10-3 to TRBJ2-3, with 9 bases that match TRBD1. CDR3 length: 14 residues. The V gene end was trimmed by 6 bases and the J gene end by 4 bases; junction bases not matched to a gene: 5. Germline CDR1 and CDR2: ENHRY and SYGVKD. The CDR3 bases are TGTGCCATCAGGGGACAGGGTGGGTCAGATACGCAGTATTTT. Protein product: CAIRGQGGSDTQYF.

CDR3 sequence: CASSLGGLDNEQFF. The CDR3 DNA reads TGTGCCAGCAGCTTAGGGGGCCTTGACAATGAGCAGTTCTTC. The chain is built from TRBV7-9 and TRBJ2-1; D is perhaps TRBD1 (5 bases). Germline V gene data show CDR1 as SEHNR and CDR2 as FQNEAQ (reference sequence). The CDR3 is made up of 14 amino acids. With 1 base removed from V and 5 bases from J, the gap between germline ends came to 9 bases.

The CDR3 region has the DNA TGTGCCAGTAGTATAGCCCCGCGTGGGGGGGATGAAGCTTTCTTT. Its translation: CASSIAPRGGDEAFF. The gene calls are TRBV19 and TRBJ1-1, with a weak D call TRBD1 (5 bases). Trimming removed 1 base from V and 7 bases from J, with 16 bases in between. Looked up from germline, CDR1 is LNHDA and CDR2 is SQIVND (reference sequence). The CDR3 totals 15 residues.

This sequence joins TRBV6-5 and TRBJ2-5; TRBD1 aligns across 7 bases. The V gene's germline CDR1 is MNHEY and CDR2 SVGAGI. This CDR3 is built from 13 residues. The junction had 4 bases not matched to a gene; V was cut back by 8 bases and J by 1 base. The CDR3 region is CASLGQPQETQYF. The CDR3 DNA is TGTGCCAGCCTGGGACAGCCCCAAGAGACCCAGTACTTC.

This clone appeared once. V gene TRBV7-9 combines with J gene TRBJ2-1; 7 nucleotides match TRBD2. The CDR3 has 12 residues. Germline V gene lookup returns CDR1 SEHNR and CDR2 FQNEAQ (reference sequence). J lost 10 bases, V lost 5 bases, and 5 bases had no gene match. Here the CDR3 DNA reads TGTGCCAGCAGCCCCGGGGGAGGGGAGCAGTTCTTC. It is translated as CASSPGGGEQFF. The entire variable domain, with the rest obtained from reference TRBV7-9 and TRBJ2-1, is as follows: DTGVSQNPRHKITKRGQNVTFRCDPISEHNRLYWYRQTLGQGPEFLTYFQNEAQLEKSRLLSDRFSAERPKGSFSTLEIQRTEQGDSAMYLCASSPGGGEQFFGPGTRLTVL.

The chain carries TRBV10-3 and TRBJ1-1, with 8 bases lining up with TRBD1. Losses at the gene ends were 6 bases for V and 10 bases for J; bases not matched to a gene: 13. Germline values: CDR1 ENHRY, CDR2 SYGVKD. This CDR3 spans 14 amino acids. Here the CDR3 DNA reads TGTGCCATCAGGCCGGACAGGGATGTCGTAGTAGCTTTCTTT. This codes for CAIRPDRDVVVAFF.

The rearrangement joins TRBV5-1 to TRBJ2-7, with 7 bases fitting TRBD1. Trimming took 4 bases from V and 5 from J; bases not matched to a gene: 3. CDR3 length: 12 amino acids. Germline assignment: CDR1 SGHRS and CDR2 YFSETQ. CDR3 sequence (DNA): TGCGCCAGCAGCGGAGACAGGGACGAGCAGTACTTC. Its translation is CASSGDRDEQYF.

The chain recombines TRBV6-5 with TRBJ2-7, with TRBD2 as a possible D gene (6 bases). The V end was cut by 7 bases, the J end by 0 bases, with 7 bases between. CDR1 is MNHEY, CDR2 SVGAGI, per germline. This CDR3 contains 12 residues. CDR3 sequence: CASTGDSYEQYF. CDR3 coding DNA: TGTGCCAGCACGGGGGACTCCTACGAGCAGTACTTC.

This chain uses TRBV6-1 with TRBJ2-2; TRBD2 matches at 8 bases. The germline gives CDR1 MNHNS, CDR2 SASEGT. This CDR3 region has 16 residues. V was clipped by 2 bases and J by 5 bases; unmatched bases: 7. The chain's CDR3 is CASSEMGAGVTGELFF. CDR3 in DNA: TGTGCCAGCAGTGAAATGGGAGCGGGAGTAACCGGGGAGCTGTTTTTT.

The rearrangement joins TRBV5-4 to TRBJ2-5, with 11 positions matching TRBD1. Trimming cost V 4 bases and J 7 bases; bases outside gene matches: 9. The CDR3 extends over 15 amino acids. Germline values: CDR1 SGHNT, CDR2 YYREEE (reference sequence). In nucleotides, the CDR3 is TGTGCCAGCAGCCACCGGGACAGGGGGGGTCTGACCCAGTACTTC. Amino acids: CASSHRDRGGLTQYF.

The chain joins TRBV4-2 to TRBJ1-5; D remains ambiguous. This CDR3 has 15 residues. CDR1 is LGHNA and CDR2 is YNFKEQ in the germline V gene. Between the trimmed V and J ends, which lost 1 base and 4 bases, there was a span of 11 bases. The CDR3 loop is CASSQAPDPNQPQHF. CDR3 DNA sequence: TGTGCCAGCAGCCAAGCCCCAGACCCAAATCAGCCCCAGCATTTT.

The V call is TRBV7-9, the J call TRBJ2-5; 7 bases are shared with TRBD1. The trim removed 5 bases at V and 2 bases at J, leaving 5 bases unmatched. The germline V gene has CDR1 SEHNR and CDR2 FQNEAQ (reference sequence). This CDR3 region has 14 residues. The CDR3 spells CASSGRDRQETQYF. In DNA, the CDR3 is TGTGCCAGCAGCGGCCGGGACAGACAAGAGACCCAGTACTTC.

The CDR3 spells CASSLPGQVGTEAFF. DNA of the CDR3: TGTGCCAGCAGCTTGCCGGGACAGGTAGGCACTGAAGCTTTCTTT. This chain joins TRBV5-4 and TRBJ1-1, with 8 bases lining up with TRBD1. The germline gives CDR1 SGHNT, CDR2 YYREEE (reference sequence). The CDR3 covers 15 residues. Trimming at V came to 1 base and at J to 4 bases, leaving 6 bases not matched to a gene.

The chain combines TRBV6-6 with TRBJ2-5, with D maybe TRBD1 (6 bases). This CDR3 spans 14 amino acids. CDR1 and CDR2 (germline): MNHNY, SVGAGI (reference sequence). V was cut by 7 bases and J by 1 base, with 13 bases left in between. CDR3 nucleotide sequence: TGTGCCAGCACCTCCCGGACAGCCCAAGAGACCCAGTACTTC. Protein sequence: CASTSRTAQETQYF.

V is TRBV28 and J is TRBJ1-3; D is perhaps TRBD1 (5 bases). The CDR3 has 13 residues. In germline, CDR1 is MDHEN, CDR2 SYDVKM. Trimming removed 9 bases from V and 4 bases from J, with 13 bases in between. The chain's CDR3 is CASRRGFGNTIYF. The CDR3, as DNA: TGTGCCAGTAGGAGGGGTTTCGGAAACACCATATATTTT.

As DNA, the CDR3 is TGTGCCAGCACCAAGACAGACAGCACAGATACGCAGTATTTT. Its protein product is CASTKTDSTDTQYF. V and J are TRBV7-9 and TRBJ2-3, with D perhaps matching TRBD1 (5 bases). This CDR3 is built from 14 residues. V was shortened by 7 bases and J by 0 bases, with 11 bases between the two germline ends. The germline V gene encodes CDR1 SEHNR and CDR2 FQNEAQ (reference sequence). The whole variable domain, filled in from reference TRBV7-9 and TRBJ2-3, reads DTGVSQNPRHKITKRGQNVTFRCDPISEHNRLYWYRQTLGQGPEFLTYFQNEAQLEKSRLLSDRFSAERPKGSFSTLEIQRTEQGDSAMYLCASTKTDSTDTQYFGPGTRLTVL.

The chain is built from TRBV2 and TRBJ1-3; a possible D gene is TRBD1 (5 bases). This CDR3 spans 15 amino acids. The germline CDR1 and CDR2 sequences are SNHLY and FYNNEI. V was cut by 5 bases and J by 2 bases, with 13 bases left in between. CDR3 bases: TGTGCCAGCAGTATGCAACAGGTGACTGGAAACACCATATATTTT. Translated: CASSMQQVTGNTIYF. The full variable domain, with the rest looked up from reference TRBV2 and TRBJ1-3, is EPEVTQTPSHQVTQMGQEVILRCVPISNHLYFYWYRQILGQKVEFLVSFYNNEISEKSEIFDDQFSVERPDGSNFTLKIRSTKLEDSAMYFCASSMQQVTGNTIYFGEGSWLTVV.

The V and J genes are TRBV5-1 and TRBJ2-7; TRBD2 is a possible D gene (5 bases). This CDR3 spans 14 amino acids. Between the trimmed V and J ends, which lost 1 base and 0 bases, there was a span of 8 bases. CDR1 and CDR2 from the germline V gene are SGHRS and YFSETQ. CDR3 nucleotides: TGCGCCAGCAGCTTGTCGGGAAGCTCCTACGAGCAGTACTTC. Translating it yields CASSLSGSSYEQYF.

The chain couples TRBV15 to TRBJ2-7, with D possibly being TRBD2 (6 bases). V was shortened by 0 bases and J by 3 bases, with 12 bases between the two germline ends. The CDR3 is made up of 15 amino acids. Germline CDR1 and CDR2: LNHNV and YYDKDF (reference sequence). The CDR3 coding sequence is TGTGCCACCAGCAGAGATGTTAGCGGAGGCTACGAGCAGTACTTC. Protein sequence: CATSRDVSGGYEQYF.

J is TRBJ2-3 and V is TRBV7-8, with D perhaps assigned TRBD1 or TRBD2 (7 bases each). CDR3 length: 16 amino acids. V was cut by 0 bases and J by 4 bases, with 14 bases left in between. Germline loops: CDR1 SGHVS, CDR2 FQNEAQ. Here the CDR3 reads CASSLAQGGGPDTQYF. The CDR3 DNA reads TGTGCCAGCAGCTTAGCGCAGGGAGGGGGCCCAGATACGCAGTATTTT.

This chain joins TRBV28 and TRBJ2-1; 12 bases agree with TRBD1. The CDR3 has 14 amino acids. Germline assignment: CDR1 MDHEN and CDR2 SYDVKM. V gave up 6 bases and J gave up 8 bases; unmatched junction bases: 5. CDR3 DNA sequence: TGTGCCAGCAGGGGGACAGGGGGCTTGCATGAGCAGTTCTTC. Protein sequence: CASRGTGGLHEQFF.

V usage is TRBV10-3 and J usage is TRBJ1-3; no definite D call. Germline V lookup: CDR1 ENHRY, CDR2 SYGVKD. The CDR3 is made up of 15 amino acids. V lost 6 bases, J lost 2 bases, and 14 bases lay in between. The CDR3 is CAIRIEGLAGNTIYF. CDR3 DNA sequence: TGTGCCATCAGGATCGAGGGTCTCGCTGGAAACACCATATATTTT.

This chain links TRBV11-2 with TRBJ1-5; D is perhaps TRBD1 (6 bases). Germline CDR1 and CDR2: SGHAT and FQNNGV. This CDR3 comprises 15 residues. V shed 1 base and J shed 3 bases, with 10 bases lying between them. The chain's CDR3 is CASSLGGGHNQPQHF. The CDR3 DNA follows: TGTGCCAGCAGCTTAGGAGGGGGGCACAATCAGCCCCAGCATTTT.

For the CDR3, the DNA is TGTGCCAGCGGGGACGCCGGGACAGGGGGGTTCTATGGCTACACCTTC. This sequence encodes CASGDAGTGGFYGYTF. This chain connects TRBV28 to TRBJ1-2; TRBD1 aligns across 11 bases. The CDR3 loop spans 16 amino acids. With V trimmed by 8 bases and J by 4 bases, 12 bases remained unmatched. From germline, CDR1 is MDHEN and CDR2 SYDVKM.